A single T cell receptor beta chain is shown here with its context. The antigen is undetermined. TCRdb ran MiXCR on the reads and lists one entry per CDR3 protein. The sample gives around 900,000 distinct CDR3 sequences, approximately 30% of which show up once; roughly an eighth is in the top ten. CDR3 length equals 13 residues. V was cut by 6 bases and J by 5 bases, with 13 bases left in between. The germline gives CDR1 MNHEY, CDR2 SVGAGI. The data are from a study of T cell repertoires in cytomegalovirus infection. Study outcomes and limitations: Cumulative public TCR beta family frequency identified carriers of CMV plus the relevant HLA.

The sequence derives from a human donor in good health (CMV status not recorded). Some clones in this sample may be carry-over from other donors' samples. The sequences come from cultured CD8+ T cells from PBMCs, collected from culture after CMV antigen stimulation. The J gene is TRBJ2-5, the V gene TRBV6-5, with a weak D call TRBD1 (6 bases). The CDR3, as DNA: TGTGCCAGCAGCCTAGACAGGATCGAGACCCAGTACTTC. Protein sequence: CASSLDRIETQYF.